One sample yielded the 18 T cell receptor beta chains listed below, sequenced in a study of T cell clonality in common variable immunodeficiency. The table came from immunoSEQ multiplex PCR; TCRdb's copy has only in-frame clones and leaves some out. There are about 52,000 clones in the sample, none observed a single time. The sample consisted of peripheral blood mononuclear cells. These receptor sequences come from a person aged 18 to 75 in good health.

As for this clone: The read ends 3 residues before the CDR3 terminus; that terminus is restored from the germline J gene. The V and J genes are TRBV7-9 and TRBJ1-1, with no clear D. The V and J ends lost 3 bases and 4 bases respectively, with 9 bases between them. Germline lookup yields CDR1 SEHNR and CDR2 FQNEAQ (reference sequence). CDR3 length: 13 residues. CDR3 sequence: CASSFWQATEAFF. Partial CDR3 DNA: TGTGCCAGCAGCTTTTGGCAGGCCACTGAA.

This clone appeared many times. With the read ending 3 residues before the CDR3 end, the germline J gene is used to fill in that end. The V call is TRBV20-1, the J call TRBJ1-2, with a weak D call TRBD1 (5 bases). Germline CDR1 reads DFQATT; CDR2 reads SNEGSKA (reference sequence). CDR3 length: 11 amino acids. Partial CDR3 DNA: TGCAGTGCTAGATCAGGGTATAGC. This encodes CSARSGYS. The entire CDR3 reads CSARSGYSYTF.

This clone was found many times. The read terminates 3 residues before the CDR3 end, so the remaining end is supplied by the germline J gene. The rearrangement links TRBV20-1 to TRBJ2-7, with D hard to call. The CDR3 consists of 12 residues. Germline V gene data show CDR1 as DFQATT and CDR2 as SNEGSKA (reference sequence). Trimming cost V 5 bases and J 3 bases, with 11 bases left between them. CDR3 DNA, as far as it was read: TGCAGTGCTCCCCTCGGCGGCTACGAG. Amino acid sequence: CSAPLGGYE. The whole CDR3 protein is CSAPLGGYEQYF.

The sample holds many counts of this clone. Read sequence stops 3 residues before the CDR3 end, and the germline J gene provides the missing end. The chain carries TRBV2 and TRBJ2-1, with 7 nucleotides matching TRBD2. Germline V gene lookup returns CDR1 SNHLY and CDR2 FYNNEI. The CDR3 runs to 13 residues. J gave up 0 bases and V 8 bases, and 1 base lay outside the gene matches. This CDR3 reads CASRGDSYNEQFF. The part of the CDR3 DNA that was read is TGTGCCAGCCGGGGGGACTCCTACAATGAG.

This clone has a count of ten or more. The CDR3 end lies 3 residues beyond the end of the read and is filled in from the germline J gene. This rearrangement joins TRBV14 to TRBJ1-2; 7 positions match TRBD1. CDR3 length: 14 residues. V lost 4 bases and J lost 2; bases outside the gene matches: 4. Germline CDR1 and CDR2: SGHDN and FVKESK. This CDR3 reads CASSRGTENYGYTF. The DNA read from the CDR3 is TGTGCCAGCAGCCGAGGGACAGAGAACTATGGC.

At least ten counts were recorded for this clone. Coverage ceases 3 residues before the CDR3 finishes, and the germline J gene fills in the end. The genes are TRBV5-1 and TRBJ2-3; the D gene is possibly TRBD2 (6 bases). CDR1 SGHRS and CDR2 YFSETQ come from the germline V gene. Trimming removed 4 bases at V and 2 bases at J, with 17 bases between. The CDR3 length is 16 residues. CDR3 region: CASSVGTGESTDTQYF. The CDR3 bases that were read are TGCGCCAGCAGCGTCGGGACTGGAGAATCCACAGATACG.

This clone was found many times. The read terminates 3 residues before the CDR3 end, so the remaining end is supplied by the germline J gene. The chain links TRBV20-1 to TRBJ1-2; 9 positions agree with TRBD1. V gave up 5 bases and J gave up 3 bases; unmatched junction bases: 7. CDR3 size: 14 residues. Germline-derived CDR1 and CDR2 are DFQATT and SNEGSKA (reference sequence). The covered CDR3 bases are TGCAGTGCTGTAGGACAGGGGCAGGACTATGGC. Translating gives CSAVGQGQDYG. In full, the CDR3 is CSAVGQGQDYGYTF.

This clone was observed many times. The CDR3: CASSQFVRNSPLHF. CDR3 DNA (partial): TGTGCCAGCAGCCAATTCGTACGGAATTCACCC. The rearrangement joins TRBV14 to TRBJ1-6; D gene unclear. The read finishes 3 residues shy of the CDR3 end, and the germline J gene is used to complete it. This CDR3 spans 14 amino acids. V shed 2 bases and J shed 7 bases, with 9 bases lying between them. Germline V gene lookup returns CDR1 SGHDN and CDR2 FVKESK.

The table lists this clone with many counts. The read is 3 residues too short to cover the CDR3 end, so that end is filled in from the germline J gene. This chain connects TRBV6-1 to TRBJ2-7, with 9 bases aligning to TRBD2. The CDR3 consists of 15 residues. The V segment lost 1 base and the J segment 0 bases; nucleotides outside the gene matches: 1. The germline V gene has CDR1 MNHNS and CDR2 SASEGT. The CDR3 loop reads CASSEVAGDSYEQYF. CDR3 bases read: TGTGCCAGCAGTGAAGTAGCGGGGGACTCCTACGAG.

This clone was observed many times. The observed sequence ends 3 residues before the CDR3 terminus, with the missing tail filled in from the germline J gene. The chain recombines TRBV6-2 or TRBV6-3 with TRBJ1-5; 7 bases fit TRBD1. Germline V lookup: CDR1 MNHEY, CDR2 SVGEGT. CDR3 length equals 13 residues. With V trimmed by 8 bases and J by 9 bases, 10 bases remained unmatched. CDR3 DNA, as far as it was read: TGTGCCAGCCAAGACGACAGGGAACGGCCC. Its protein product is CASQDDRERP. The whole CDR3 region reads CASQDDRERPQHF.

This clone occurred many times. The read falls 3 residues short of the CDR3 end, and the missing part is taken from the germline J gene. The chain uses TRBV19 and TRBJ2-3, with D tentatively TRBD2 (6 bases). V shed 7 bases and J shed 4 bases, with 21 bases lying between them. The CDR3 spans 16 residues. In germline, CDR1 is LNHDA, CDR2 SQIVND (reference sequence). The CDR3 region is CASTPWGVAESDTQYF. The DNA read from the CDR3 is TGTGCCAGTACCCCATGGGGGGTAGCGGAATCAGATACG.

Only a few counts were recorded for this clone. The read stops 3 residues short of the end of the CDR3; the missing end is completed from the germline J gene. The genes are TRBV19 and TRBJ2-2; D is perhaps TRBD1 (5 bases). The CDR3 is made up of 19 amino acids. Looked up from germline, CDR1 is LNHDA and CDR2 is SQIVND (reference sequence). The part of the CDR3 DNA that was read is TGTGCCAGTAGTATAGGGCGGCTAAGGGCAGATTCTGGGGCCAACGTG. Its protein is CASSIGRLRADSGANV. The complete CDR3 protein is CASSIGRLRADSGANVLFF.

This clone was seen a few times. The CDR3 end falls 3 residues outside the read, so it is completed with the germline J gene. This chain uses TRBV10-3 with TRBJ2-1; 9 bases fit TRBD2. Germline loops: CDR1 ENHRY, CDR2 SYGVKD. The CDR3 spans 15 residues. V was clipped by 5 bases and J by 1 base; unmatched bases: 3. CDR3 DNA, as far as it was read: TGTGCCATCAGTTTAGCGGGAGCGTCCTACAATGAG. Protein: CAISLAGASYNE. The CDR3 reads in full as CAISLAGASYNEQFF.

This clone was recorded many times. The read comes to an end 3 residues before the CDR3 does, leaving the germline J gene to fill in the end. The chain is built from TRBV20-1 and TRBJ2-1; 12 nucleotides match TRBD2. The V segment lost 0 bases and the J segment 5 bases; nucleotides outside the gene matches: 8. CDR3 length: 17 residues. Germline V lookup: CDR1 DFQATT, CDR2 SNEGSKA (reference sequence). CDR3 sequence reads: CSARDKGTSGHNNEQFF. Incomplete CDR3 DNA: TGCAGTGCTAGAGATAAAGGGACTAGCGGGCACAACAATGAG.

This clone was seen repeatedly, ten times or more. From the germline J gene comes the end of the CDR3, since the read stops 3 residues before it. The chain has TRBV7-2 and TRBJ2-5; D gene ambiguous. V gave up 0 bases and J gave up 4 bases, with 6 bases separating them. This CDR3 comprises 13 residues. Germline V gene lookup returns CDR1 SGHTA and CDR2 FQGNSA. CDR3 bases read: TGTGCCAGCAGCTTAGCGCACGGAGAGACC. Protein sequence: CASSLAHGET. The full CDR3 protein is CASSLAHGETQYF.

This clone was seen repeatedly, ten times or more. The read gets to within 3 residues of the CDR3 end, and the germline J gene fills in the rest. The rearrangement uses TRBV6-2 or TRBV6-3 and TRBJ1-2; 8 bases map to TRBD1. Germline lookup yields CDR1 MNHEY and CDR2 SVGEGT. The CDR3 is 13 residues long. V lost 6 bases, J lost 6 bases, and 6 bases stayed unmatched. The CDR3 reads CASRTGAGDGYTF. The part of the CDR3 DNA that was read is TGTGCCAGCAGGACAGGGGCGGGAGATGGC.

This clone came up many times. The CDR3 loop reads CASSWPLRDGYTF. The sequenced CDR3 bases are TGTGCCAGCAGCTGGCCTCTCAGGGATGGC. The chain recombines TRBV5-4 with TRBJ1-2; D might be TRBD1 (5 bases). Read sequence stops 3 residues before the CDR3 end, and the germline J gene provides the missing end. The CDR3 sequence is 13 residues long. Trimming took off 3 bases at V and 6 bases at J, with 12 bases between the two ends. Germline V gene data show CDR1 as SGHNT and CDR2 as YYREEE (reference sequence).

Ten or more counts support this clone. Compared with germline, one end of the junction differs, possibly owing to a read error. The CDR3 DNA, read in part, is TGCGCCAGTAGCCAAGGGACTAGCGGGAGCTATCCCTACAATGAG. It yields the protein CASSQGTSGSYPYNE. The whole CDR3 region reads CASSQGTSGSYPYNEQFF. The chain employs TRBV4-2 and TRBJ2-1; 14 bases map to TRBD2. The read halts 3 residues ahead of the CDR3 end, with the missing end drawn from the germline J gene. The CDR3 spans 18 residues. The germline gives CDR1 LGHNA, CDR2 YNFKEQ.